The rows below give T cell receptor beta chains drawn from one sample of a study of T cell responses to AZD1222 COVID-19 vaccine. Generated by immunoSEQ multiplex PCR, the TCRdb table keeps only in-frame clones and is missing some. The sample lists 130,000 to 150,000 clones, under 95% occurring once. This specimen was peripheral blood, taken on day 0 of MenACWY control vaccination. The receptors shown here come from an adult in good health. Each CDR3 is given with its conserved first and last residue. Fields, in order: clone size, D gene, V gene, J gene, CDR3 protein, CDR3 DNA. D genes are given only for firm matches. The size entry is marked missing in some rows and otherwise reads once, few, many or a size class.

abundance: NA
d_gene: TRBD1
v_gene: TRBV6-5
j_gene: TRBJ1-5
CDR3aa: CASRDRAEQPQHF
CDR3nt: TGTGCCAGCAGAGACAGGGCGGAACAGCCCCAGCATTTT

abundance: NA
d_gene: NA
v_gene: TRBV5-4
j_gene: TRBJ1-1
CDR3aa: CASSQNTEAFF
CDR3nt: TGTGCCAGCAGCCAGAACACTGAAGCTTTCTTT

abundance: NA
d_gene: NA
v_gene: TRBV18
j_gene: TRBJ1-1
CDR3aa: CASSPVTTGGTEAFF
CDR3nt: TGTGCCAGCTCACCAGTAACGACAGGCGGCACTGAAGCTTTCTTT

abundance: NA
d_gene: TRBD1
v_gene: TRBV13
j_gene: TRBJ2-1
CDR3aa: CACRDRGDNEQFF
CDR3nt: TGTGCCTGCCGGGACAGGGGGGACAATGAGCAGTTCTTC

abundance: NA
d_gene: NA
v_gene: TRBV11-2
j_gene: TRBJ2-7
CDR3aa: CASSLWATYEQYF
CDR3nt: TGTGCCAGCAGCTTATGGGCAACCTACGAGCAGTACTTC

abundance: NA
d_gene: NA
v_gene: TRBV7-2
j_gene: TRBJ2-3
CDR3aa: CASSLDGPTDTQYF
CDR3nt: TGTGCCAGCAGCTTAGATGGCCCCACAGATACGCAGTATTTT

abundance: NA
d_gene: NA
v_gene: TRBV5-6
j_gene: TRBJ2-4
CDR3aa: CASSYPRDLAKNIQYF
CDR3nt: TGTGCCAGCAGCTATCCCAGGGATCTAGCCAAAAACATTCAGTACTTC

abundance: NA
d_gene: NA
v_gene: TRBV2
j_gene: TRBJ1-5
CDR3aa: CASSGEVQPQHF
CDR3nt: TGTGCCAGCAGTGGCGAGGTTCAGCCCCAGCATTTT

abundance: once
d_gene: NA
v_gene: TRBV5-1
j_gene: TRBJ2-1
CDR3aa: CASALGTEVYNEQFF
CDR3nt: TGCGCCAGCGCCCTTGGAACGGAGGTCTACAATGAGCAGTTCTTC

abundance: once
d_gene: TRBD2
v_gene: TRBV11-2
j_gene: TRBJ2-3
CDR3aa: CASSRGRGTSRTDTQYF
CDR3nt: TGTGCCAGCAGCAGGGGTCGCGGGACTAGCAGAACAGATACGCAGTATTTT

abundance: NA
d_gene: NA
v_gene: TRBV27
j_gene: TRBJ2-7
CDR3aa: CASSLSKGRAYIYEQYF
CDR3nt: TGTGCCAGCAGTTTATCGAAGGGCAGGGCTTATATCTACGAGCAGTACTTC

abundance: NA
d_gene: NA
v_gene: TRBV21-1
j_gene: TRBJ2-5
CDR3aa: CAREGGGRETQYF
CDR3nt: TGTGCCAGGGAGGGAGGGGGTCGAGAGACCCAGTACTTC

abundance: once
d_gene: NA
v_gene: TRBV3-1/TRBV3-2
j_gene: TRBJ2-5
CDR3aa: CASSQFRDLKRETQYF
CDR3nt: TGTGCCAGCAGCCAATTCCGGGACCTAAAACGGGAGACCCAGTACTTC

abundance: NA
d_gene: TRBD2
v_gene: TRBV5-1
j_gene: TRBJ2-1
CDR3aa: CASSSQPGLGNNEQFF
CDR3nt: TGCGCCAGCAGCTCGCAACCGGGACTAGGGAACAATGAGCAGTTCTTC

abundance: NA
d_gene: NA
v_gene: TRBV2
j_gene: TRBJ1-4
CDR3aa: CASSGPRTEGEEKLFF
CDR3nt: TGTGCCAGCAGTGGCCCTAGGACAGAAGGGGAGGAAAAACTGTTTTTT

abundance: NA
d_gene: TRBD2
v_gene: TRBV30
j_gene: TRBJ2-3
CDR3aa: CAWSKLAGGPDTQYF
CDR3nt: TGTGCCTGGAGCAAGCTAGCGGGGGGGCCGGATACGCAGTATTTT

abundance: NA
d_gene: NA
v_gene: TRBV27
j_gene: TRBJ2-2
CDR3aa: CASSPIWNTGELFF
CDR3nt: TGTGCCAGCAGCCCCATCTGGAACACCGGGGAGCTGTTTTTT

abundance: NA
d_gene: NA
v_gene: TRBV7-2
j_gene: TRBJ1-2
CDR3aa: CASSLDGYGYTF
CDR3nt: TGTGCCAGCAGCTTAGATGGCTATGGCTACACCTTC

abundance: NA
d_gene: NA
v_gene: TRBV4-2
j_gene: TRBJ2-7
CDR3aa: CASSQDGLASATTPYEQYF
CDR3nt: TGTGCCAGCAGCCAAGATGGCCTAGCTAGCGCGACGACGCCCTACGAGCAGTACTTC

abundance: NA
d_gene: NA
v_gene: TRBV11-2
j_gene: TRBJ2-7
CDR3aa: CASSPLSILFYEQYF
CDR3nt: TGTGCCAGCAGCCCGCTTAGTATCCTCTTCTACGAGCAGTACTTC

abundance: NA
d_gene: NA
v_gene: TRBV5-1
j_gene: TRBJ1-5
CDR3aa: CASSLEGSNQPQHF
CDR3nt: TGCGCCAGCAGCTTGGAGGGAAGCAATCAGCCCCAGCATTTT

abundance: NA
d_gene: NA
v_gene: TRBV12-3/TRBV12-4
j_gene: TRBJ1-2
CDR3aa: CASSSGGNYGYTF
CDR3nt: TGTGCCAGCAGTTCGGGAGGGAACTATGGCTACACCTTC

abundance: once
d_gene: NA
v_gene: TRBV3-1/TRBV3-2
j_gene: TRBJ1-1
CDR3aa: CASSQGRRGAFF
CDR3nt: TGTGCCAGCAGCCAAGGGCGGCGGGGAGCTTTCTTT

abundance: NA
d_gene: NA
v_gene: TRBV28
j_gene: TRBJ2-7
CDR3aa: CASSSPLLTYEQYF
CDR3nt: TGTGCCAGCAGTTCACCTCTTTTAACCTACGAGCAGTACTTC

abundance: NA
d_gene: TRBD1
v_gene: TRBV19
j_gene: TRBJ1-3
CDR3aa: CASSMDRFSGNTIYF
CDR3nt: TGTGCCAGTAGTATGGACAGGTTCTCTGGAAACACCATATATTTT

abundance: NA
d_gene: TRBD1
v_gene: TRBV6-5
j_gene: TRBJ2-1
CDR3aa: CASRGTGQNEQFF
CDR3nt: TGTGCCAGCAGGGGGACAGGGCAAAATGAGCAGTTCTTC

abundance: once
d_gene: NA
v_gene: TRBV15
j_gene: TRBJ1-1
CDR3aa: CATSRDYSQNTEAFF
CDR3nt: TGTGCCACCAGCAGAGATTACAGTCAGAACACTGAAGCTTTCTTT